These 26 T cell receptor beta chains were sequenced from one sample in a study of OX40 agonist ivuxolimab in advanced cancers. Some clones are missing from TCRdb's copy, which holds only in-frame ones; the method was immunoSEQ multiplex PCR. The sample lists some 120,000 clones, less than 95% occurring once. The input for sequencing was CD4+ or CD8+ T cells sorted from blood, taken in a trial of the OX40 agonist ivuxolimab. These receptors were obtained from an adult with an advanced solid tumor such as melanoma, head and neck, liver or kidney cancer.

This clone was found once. In nucleotides, the CDR3 is TGTGCCACCGACAGGGAGGGGACTGAAGCTTTCTTT. It codes for CATDREGTEAFF. This rearrangement joins TRBV21-1 to TRBJ1-1. TRBV21-1 is assigned pseudogene status. The CDR3 has 12 amino acids.

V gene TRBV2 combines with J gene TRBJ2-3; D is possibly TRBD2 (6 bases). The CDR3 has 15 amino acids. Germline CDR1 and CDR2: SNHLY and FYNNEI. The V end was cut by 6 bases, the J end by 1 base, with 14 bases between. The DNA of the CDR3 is TGTGCCAGCAGGCCGCCGGGACTCCGCACAGATACGCAGTATTTT. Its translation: CASRPPGLRTDTQYF.

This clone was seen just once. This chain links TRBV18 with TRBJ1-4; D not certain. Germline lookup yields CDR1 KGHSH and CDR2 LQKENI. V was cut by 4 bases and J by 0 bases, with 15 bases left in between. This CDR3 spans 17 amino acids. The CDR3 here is CASSRDQLQPTNEKLFF. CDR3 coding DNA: TGTGCCAGCTCACGCGATCAGTTACAGCCAACTAATGAAAAACTGTTTTTT.

The CDR3 spells CAWSVKGLTTNEKLFF. As DNA, the CDR3 is TGTGCCTGGAGTGTAAAGGGGCTTACCACTAATGAAAAACTGTTTTTT. This sequence joins TRBV30 and TRBJ1-4; possible D gene TRBD1, 5 bases. Deletions cut 0 bases from V and 2 bases from J, with 13 bases between. The V gene's germline CDR1 is GTSNPN and CDR2 SVGIG (reference sequence). The CDR3 length is 16 residues.

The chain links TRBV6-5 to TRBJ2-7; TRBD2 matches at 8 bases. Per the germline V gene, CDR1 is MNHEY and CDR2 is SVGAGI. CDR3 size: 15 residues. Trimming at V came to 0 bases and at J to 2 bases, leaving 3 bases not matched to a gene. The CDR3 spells CASSYSAGEAYEQYF. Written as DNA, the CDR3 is TGTGCCAGCAGTTACTCAGCGGGAGAAGCCTACGAGCAGTACTTC.

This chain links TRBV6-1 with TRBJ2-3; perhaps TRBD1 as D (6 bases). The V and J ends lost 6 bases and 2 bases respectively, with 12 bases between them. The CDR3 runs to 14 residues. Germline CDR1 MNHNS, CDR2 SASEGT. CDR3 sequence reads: CASSKQGSTDTQYF. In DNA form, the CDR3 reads TGTGCCAGCAGCAAACAGGGCTCCACAGATACGCAGTATTTT.

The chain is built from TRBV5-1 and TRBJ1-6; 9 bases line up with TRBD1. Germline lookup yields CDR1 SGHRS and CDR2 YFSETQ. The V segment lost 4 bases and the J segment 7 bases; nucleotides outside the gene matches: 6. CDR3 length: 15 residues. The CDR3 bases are TGCGCCAGCAGCCCCGGGACAGGGAGAAATTCACCCCTCCACTTT. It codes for CASSPGTGRNSPLHF. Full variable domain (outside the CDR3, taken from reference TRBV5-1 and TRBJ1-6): KAGVTQTPRYLIKTRGQQVTLSCSPISGHRSVSWYQQTPGQGLQFLFEYFSETQRNKGNFPGRFSGRQFSNSRSEMNVSTLELGDSALYLCASSPGTGRNSPLHFGNGTRLTVT.

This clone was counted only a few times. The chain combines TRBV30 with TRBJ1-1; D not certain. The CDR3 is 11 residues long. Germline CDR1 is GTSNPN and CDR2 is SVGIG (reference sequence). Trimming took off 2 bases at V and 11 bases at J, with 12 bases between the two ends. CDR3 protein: CAWSIQREAFF. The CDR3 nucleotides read TGTGCCTGGAGTATCCAAAGAGAGGCTTTCTTT.

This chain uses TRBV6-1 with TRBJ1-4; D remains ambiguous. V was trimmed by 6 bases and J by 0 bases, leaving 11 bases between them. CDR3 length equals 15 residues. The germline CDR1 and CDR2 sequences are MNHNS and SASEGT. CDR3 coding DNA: TGTGCCAGCAGCCCACCCGCGACAACTAATGAAAAACTGTTTTTT. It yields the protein CASSPPATTNEKLFF.

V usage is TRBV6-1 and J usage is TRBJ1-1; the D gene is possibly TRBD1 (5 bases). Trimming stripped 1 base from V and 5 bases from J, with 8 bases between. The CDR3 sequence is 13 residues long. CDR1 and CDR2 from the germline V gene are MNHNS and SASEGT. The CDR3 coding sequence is TGTGCCAGCAGTGAAGAGGGGTATACTGAAGCTTTCTTT. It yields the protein CASSEEGYTEAFF.

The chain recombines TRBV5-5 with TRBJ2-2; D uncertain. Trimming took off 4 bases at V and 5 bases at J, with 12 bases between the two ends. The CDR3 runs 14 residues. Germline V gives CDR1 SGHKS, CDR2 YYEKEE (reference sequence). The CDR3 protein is CASSLQVSTGELFF. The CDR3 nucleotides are TGTGCCAGCAGCCTTCAAGTTTCTACCGGGGAGCTGTTTTTT.

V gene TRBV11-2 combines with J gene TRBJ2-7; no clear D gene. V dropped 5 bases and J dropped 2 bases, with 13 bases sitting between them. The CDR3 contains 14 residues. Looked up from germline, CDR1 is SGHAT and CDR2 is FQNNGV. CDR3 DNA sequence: TGTGCCAGCAGCCTGGGGTATGGCACCTACGAGCAGTACTTC. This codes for CASSLGYGTYEQYF.

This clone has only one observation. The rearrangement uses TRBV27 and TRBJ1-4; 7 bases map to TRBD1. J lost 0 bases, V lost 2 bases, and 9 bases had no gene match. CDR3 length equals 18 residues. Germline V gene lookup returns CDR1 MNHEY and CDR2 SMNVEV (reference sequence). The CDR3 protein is CASSLGLRGLATNEKLFF. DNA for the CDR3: TGTGCCAGCAGTTTAGGTTTAAGGGGGCTTGCAACTAATGAAAAACTGTTTTTT.

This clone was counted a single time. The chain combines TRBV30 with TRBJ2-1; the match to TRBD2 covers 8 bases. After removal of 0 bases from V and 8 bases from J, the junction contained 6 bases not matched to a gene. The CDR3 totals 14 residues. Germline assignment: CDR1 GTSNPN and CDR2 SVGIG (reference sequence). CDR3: CAWSVAGVGDEQFF. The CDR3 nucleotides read TGTGCCTGGAGTGTAGCGGGAGTAGGGGATGAGCAGTTCTTC.

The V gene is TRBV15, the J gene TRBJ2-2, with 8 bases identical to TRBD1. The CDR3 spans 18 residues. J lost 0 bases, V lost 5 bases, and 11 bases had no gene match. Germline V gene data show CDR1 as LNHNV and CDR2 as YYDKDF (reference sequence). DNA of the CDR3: TGTGCCACCAGCGGCGCGTGGGCAGGGGGCGCGAACACCGGGGAGCTGTTTTTT. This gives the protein CATSGAWAGGANTGELFF. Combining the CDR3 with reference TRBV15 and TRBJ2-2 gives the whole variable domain DAMVIQNPRYQVTQFGKPVTLSCSQTLNHNVMYWYQQKSSQAPKLLFHYYDKDFNNEADTPDNFQSRRPNTSFCFLDIRSPGLGDTAMYLCATSGAWAGGANTGELFFGEGSRLTVL.

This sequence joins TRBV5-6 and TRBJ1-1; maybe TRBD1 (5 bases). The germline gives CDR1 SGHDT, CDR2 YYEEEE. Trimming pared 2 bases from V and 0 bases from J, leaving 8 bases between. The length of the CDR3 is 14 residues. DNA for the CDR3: TGTGCCAGCAGCTTTGGGGGAATGAACACTGAAGCTTTCTTT. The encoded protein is CASSFGGMNTEAFF. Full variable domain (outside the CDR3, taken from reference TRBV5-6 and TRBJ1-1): DAGVTQSPTHLIKTRGQQVTLRCSPKSGHDTVSWYQQALGQGPQFIFQYYEEEERQRGNFPDRFSGHQFPNYSSELNVNALLLGDSALYLCASSFGGMNTEAFFGQGTRLTVV.

The DNA of the CDR3 is TGTGCCAGCAGCTCCACCGGGACAGGGGGGTACAATGAGCAGTTCTTC. Translating gives CASSSTGTGGYNEQFF. The chain is built from TRBV11-2 and TRBJ2-1; the match to TRBD1 covers 11 bases. The CDR3 extends over 16 amino acids. Germline lookup yields CDR1 SGHAT and CDR2 FQNNGV. The junction had 6 bases not matched to a gene; V was cut back by 4 bases and J by 4 bases.

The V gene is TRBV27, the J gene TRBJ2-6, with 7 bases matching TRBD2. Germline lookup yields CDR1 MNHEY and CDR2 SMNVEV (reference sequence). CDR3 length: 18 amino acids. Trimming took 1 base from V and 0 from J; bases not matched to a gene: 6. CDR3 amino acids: CASSLWGGLTSGANVLTF. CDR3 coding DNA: TGTGCCAGCAGTTTATGGGGGGGACTTACCTCTGGGGCCAACGTCCTGACTTTC.

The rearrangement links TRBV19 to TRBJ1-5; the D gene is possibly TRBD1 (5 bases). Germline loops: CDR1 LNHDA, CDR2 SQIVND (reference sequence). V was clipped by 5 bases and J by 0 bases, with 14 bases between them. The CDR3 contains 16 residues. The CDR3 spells CASSVDRKYSNQPQHF. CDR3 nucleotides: TGTGCCAGTAGTGTCGACAGAAAATATAGCAATCAGCCCCAGCATTTT.

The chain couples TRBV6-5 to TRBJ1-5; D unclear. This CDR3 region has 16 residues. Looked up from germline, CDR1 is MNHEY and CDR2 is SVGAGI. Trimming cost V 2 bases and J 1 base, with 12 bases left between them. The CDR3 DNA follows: TGTGCCAGCAGTTACGGTCAGTTTCTCAGCAATCAGCCCCAGCATTTT. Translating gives CASSYGQFLSNQPQHF.

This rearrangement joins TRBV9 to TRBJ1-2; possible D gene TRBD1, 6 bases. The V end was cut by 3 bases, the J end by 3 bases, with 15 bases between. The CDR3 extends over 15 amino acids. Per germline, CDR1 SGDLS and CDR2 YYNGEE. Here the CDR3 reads CASSGVRGADYGYTF. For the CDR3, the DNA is TGTGCCAGCAGCGGGGTGAGGGGGGCTGACTATGGCTACACCTTC. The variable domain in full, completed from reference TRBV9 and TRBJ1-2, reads DSGVTQTPKHLITATGQRVTLRCSPRSGDLSVYWYQQSLDQGLQFLIQYYNGEERAKGNILERFSAQQFPDLHSELNLSSLELGDSALYFCASSGVRGADYGYTFGSGTRLTVV.

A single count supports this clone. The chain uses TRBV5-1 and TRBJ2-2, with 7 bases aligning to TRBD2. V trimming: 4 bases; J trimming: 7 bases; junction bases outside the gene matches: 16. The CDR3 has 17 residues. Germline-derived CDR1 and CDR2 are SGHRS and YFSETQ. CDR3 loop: CASSPPSGEGPGGELFF. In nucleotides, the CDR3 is TGCGCCAGCAGCCCCCCCTCGGGGGAGGGCCCGGGCGGGGAGCTGTTTTTT.

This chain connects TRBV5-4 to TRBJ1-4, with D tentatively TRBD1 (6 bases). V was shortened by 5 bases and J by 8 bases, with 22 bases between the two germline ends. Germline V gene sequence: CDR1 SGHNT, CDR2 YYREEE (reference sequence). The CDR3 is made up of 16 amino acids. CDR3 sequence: CASSPTGGLPGEKLFF. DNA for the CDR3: TGTGCCAGCAGTCCTACGGGGGGGCTCCCGGGGGAAAAACTGTTTTTT. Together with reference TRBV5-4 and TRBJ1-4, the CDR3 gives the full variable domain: ETGVTQSPTHLIKTRGQQVTLRCSSQSGHNTVSWYQQALGQGPQFIFQYYREEENGRGNFPPRFSGLQFPNYSSELNVNALELDDSALYLCASSPTGGLPGEKLFFGSGTQLSVL.

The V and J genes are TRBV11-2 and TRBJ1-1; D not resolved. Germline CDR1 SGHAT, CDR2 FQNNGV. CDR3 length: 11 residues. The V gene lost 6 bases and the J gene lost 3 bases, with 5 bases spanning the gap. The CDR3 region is CASSRDTEAFF. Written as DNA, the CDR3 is TGTGCCAGCAGTAGGGACACTGAAGCTTTCTTT.

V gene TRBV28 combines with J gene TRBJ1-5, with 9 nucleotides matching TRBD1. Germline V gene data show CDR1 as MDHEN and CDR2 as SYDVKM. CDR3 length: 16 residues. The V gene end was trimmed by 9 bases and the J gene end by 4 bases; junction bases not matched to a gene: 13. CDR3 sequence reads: CASTPTGTGLNQPQHF. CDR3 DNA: TGTGCCAGTACCCCCACCGGGACAGGGCTTAATCAGCCCCAGCATTTT.

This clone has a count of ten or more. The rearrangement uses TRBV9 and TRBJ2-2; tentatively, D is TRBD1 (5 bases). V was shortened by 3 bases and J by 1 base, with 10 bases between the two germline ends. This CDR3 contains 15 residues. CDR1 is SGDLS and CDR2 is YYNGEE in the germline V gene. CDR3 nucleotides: TGTGCCAGCAGCGGACCGCAGGGGAACACCGGGGAGCTGTTTTTT. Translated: CASSGPQGNTGELFF.